One and the same sample provided the 16 T cell receptor beta chains below, sequenced in a study of T cells in women clearing cervical HPV infection. The assay was immunoSEQ multiplex PCR, and TCRdb's table has in-frame clones only and misses some. The sample's table shows about 30,000 clones. Sample: blood buffy coat. These receptors all come from a woman between 18 and 70 years old with a cervical HPV16 infection that either progressed to CIN3+ or cleared (not recorded which).

To note about this clone: The CDR3 is cut off 3 residues early in the read; its end comes from the germline J gene. This chain links TRBV2 with TRBJ2-4; D possibly corresponds to TRBD1 (5 bases). The CDR3 covers 18 residues. Trimming cost V 8 bases and J 4 bases, with 27 bases left between them. In germline, CDR1 is SNHLY, CDR2 FYNNEI. CDR3 sequence reads: CASGAPSRRAVMKNIQYF. The CDR3 DNA, read in part, is TGTGCCAGCGGGGCACCCTCCCGCCGGGCCGTGATGAAAAACATT.

Of note for this clone: The CDR3 goes on 3 residues after the read ends, and that part is filled in from the germline J gene. This chain links TRBV5-1 with TRBJ2-3, with 10 bases fitting TRBD2. After removal of 5 bases from V and 4 bases from J, the junction contained 16 bases not matched to a gene. From germline, CDR1 is SGHRS and CDR2 YFSETQ. CDR3 length: 18 residues. The part of the CDR3 DNA that was read is TGCGCCAGCAGTCCCCAACGATTCGGACTAGCGGACGCAGATACG. This codes for CASSPQRFGLADADT. The complete CDR3 sequence is CASSPQRFGLADADTQYF.

With regard to this clone: Read sequence stops 3 residues before the CDR3 end, and the germline J gene provides the missing end. This sequence joins TRBV20-1 and TRBJ2-7; 10 bases line up with TRBD2. Trimming took 6 bases from V and 1 from J; bases not matched to a gene: 9. CDR1 is DFQATT, CDR2 SNEGSKA, per germline (reference sequence). The length of the CDR3 is 15 residues. The CDR3 bases that were read are TGCAGTGCCCCACCCAGCGGGAGGGTTTCCTACGAG. It is translated as CSAPPSGRVSYE. The whole CDR3 protein reads CSAPPSGRVSYEQYF.

A remark on this clone: The read gets to within 3 residues of the CDR3 end, and the germline J gene fills in the rest. The chain combines TRBV6-1 with TRBJ2-1; D possibly corresponds to TRBD2 (6 bases). This CDR3 comprises 15 residues. Germline V gene data show CDR1 as MNHNS and CDR2 as SASEGT. Trimming pared 4 bases from V and 7 bases from J, leaving 17 bases between. The CDR3 sequence: CASSAQTSISNEQFF. The part of the CDR3 DNA that was read is TGTGCCAGCAGTGCCCAGACTAGTATTAGTAATGAG.

On this clone itself: The read ends 3 residues early relative to the CDR3; the germline J gene fills the gap. The chain combines TRBV6-2 or TRBV6-3 with TRBJ1-2, with a tentative D call TRBD1 (6 bases). V was cut by 6 bases and J by 3 bases, with 14 bases left in between. Germline V CDR1 and CDR2: MNHEY, SVGEGT. This CDR3 is 14 amino acids long. CDR3 bases read: TGTGCCAGCAGGTCCGCACAGGGTTACTATGGC. Amino acid sequence: CASRSAQGYYG. The whole CDR3 sequence reads CASRSAQGYYGYTF.

The CDR3 is CSATGRGTSTGQQPQHF. The CDR3 DNA, read in part, is TGCAGTGCTACGGGGAGGGGGACTTCGACAGGGCAACAGCCC. The chain has TRBV20-1 and TRBJ1-5, with 7 bases that match TRBD1. With the read ending 3 residues before the CDR3 end, the germline J gene is used to fill in that end. This CDR3 region has 17 residues. Germline V gene lookup returns CDR1 DFQATT and CDR2 SNEGSKA (reference sequence). Trimming took 4 bases from V and 7 from J; bases not matched to a gene: 19.

As regards this clone: The read is 3 residues too short to cover the CDR3 end, so that end is filled in from the germline J gene. The V gene is TRBV2, the J gene TRBJ1-1; no definite D call. Trimming removed 4 bases at V and 3 bases at J, with 15 bases between. The CDR3 totals 15 residues. Germline CDR1 SNHLY, CDR2 FYNNEI. This chain's CDR3 is CASSVEDQTYTEAFF. The CDR3 DNA, read in part, is TGTGCCAGCAGTGTTGAAGACCAGACTTACACTGAA. The variable domain in full, completed from reference TRBV2 and TRBJ1-1, reads EPEVTQTPSHQVTQMGQEVILRCVPISNHLYFYWYRQILGQKVEFLVSFYNNEISEKSEIFDDQFSVERPDGSNFTLKIRSTKLEDSAMYFCASSVEDQTYTEAFFGQGTRLTVV.

A remark on this clone: With the read ending 3 residues before the CDR3 end, the germline J gene is used to fill in that end. The chain joins TRBV2 to TRBJ2-3; 8 bases are a match to TRBD2. The V segment lost 9 bases and the J segment 1 base; nucleotides outside the gene matches: 9. CDR1 and CDR2 (germline): SNHLY, FYNNEI. This CDR3 is built from 15 residues. CDR3 DNA (partial): TGTGCCAGACAGAGCGGGAGAGGCGGCACAGATACG. It specifies CARQSGRGGTDT. The full CDR3 protein is CARQSGRGGTDTQYF. Full variable domain (missing parts from reference TRBV2 and TRBJ2-3): EPEVTQTPSHQVTQMGQEVILRCVPISNHLYFYWYRQILGQKVEFLVSFYNNEISEKSEIFDDQFSVERPDGSNFTLKIRSTKLEDSAMYFCARQSGRGGTDTQYFGPGTRLTVL.

As to this clone: The read stops 3 residues short of the end of the CDR3; the missing end is completed from the germline J gene. The chain links TRBV20-1 to TRBJ2-7, with 7 positions matching TRBD1. The V segment lost 4 bases and the J segment 2 bases; nucleotides outside the gene matches: 8. CDR1 is DFQATT, CDR2 SNEGSKA, per germline (reference sequence). The CDR3 covers 14 residues. Here the CDR3 reads CSATPGTAPYEQYF. The covered CDR3 bases are TGCAGTGCTACCCCCGGGACAGCCCCCTACGAG.

In terms of frequency, this clone is medium-sized. The junction shows a germline mismatch at one end, possibly a read error. Read coverage stops 3 residues before the CDR3 terminus; the germline J gene supplies the remainder. This chain links TRBV4-2 with TRBJ2-3; 8 bases are a match to TRBD1. The length of the CDR3 is 17 residues. Germline loops: CDR1 LGHNA, CDR2 YNFKEQ. CDR3 protein: CASSQELDRASTDTQYF. CDR3 bases read: TGCGCCAGCAGCCAAGAGCTGGACAGGGCCAGCACAGATACG.

Remarks on this clone: With the read ending 3 residues before the CDR3 end, the germline J gene is used to fill in that end. This chain links TRBV5-1 with TRBJ2-4; 13 nucleotides align to TRBD2. CDR3 length equals 13 residues. Germline V gives CDR1 SGHRS, CDR2 YFSETQ. CDR3 DNA, as far as it was read: TGCGCCAGCCATACTAGCGGGAGGGCCCCT. Its translation is CASHTSGRAP. The full CDR3 is CASHTSGRAPQYF. Filled out from reference TRBV5-1 and TRBJ2-4, the complete variable domain reads KAGVTQTPRYLIKTRGQQVTLSCSPISGHRSVSWYQQTPGQGLQFLFEYFSETQRNKGNFPGRFSGRQFSNSRSEMNVSTLELGDSALYLCASHTSGRAPQYFGAGTRLSVL.

CDR3 bases read: TGCAGTGCTATAGCGGGGGGTAACACTGAA. Residues: CSAIAGGNTE. Given in full, the CDR3 is CSAIAGGNTEAFF. The chain is built from TRBV20-1 and TRBJ1-1, with D perhaps matching TRBD1 (5 bases). The DNA ends 3 residues before the CDR3 does, and the rest of the CDR3 is filled in from the germline J gene. The CDR3 has 13 amino acids. The germline V and J ends were trimmed by 4 bases and 2 bases, with 11 bases remaining between them. Germline CDR1 and CDR2: DFQATT and SNEGSKA (reference sequence).

CDR3 DNA (partial): TGTGCCAGTAGTATGGTTATAGGGTCCCTCTACGAG. Translation: CASSMVIGSLYE. The whole CDR3 region reads CASSMVIGSLYEQYF. This chain joins TRBV19 and TRBJ2-7, with D unclear. From the germline J gene comes the end of the CDR3, since the read stops 3 residues before it. From germline, CDR1 is LNHDA and CDR2 SQIVND (reference sequence). V was pared by 3 bases and J by 3 bases, with 15 bases between. CDR3 length: 15 amino acids.

Notes on this clone: Sequencing ends 3 residues short of the CDR3 end; the germline J gene provides the rest. V and J are TRBV13 and TRBJ2-7; no clear D gene. Deletions cut 1 base from V and 2 bases from J, with 9 bases between. The CDR3 has 14 amino acids. Germline V gene sequence: CDR1 PRHDT, CDR2 FYEKMQ (reference sequence). CDR3 bases read: TGTGCCAGCAGCTTAGAGGGTGCCCCCTACGAG. This encodes CASSLEGAPYE. The whole CDR3 sequence reads CASSLEGAPYEQYF.

As regards this clone: The read ends 3 residues before the CDR3 terminus; that terminus is restored from the germline J gene. V is TRBV10-3 and J is TRBJ2-1; D unresolved. This CDR3 is built from 13 residues. Per germline, CDR1 ENHRY and CDR2 SYGVKD. Trimming cost V 8 bases and J 4 bases, with 12 bases left between them. This CDR3 is CAIGGGTYNEQFF. The sequenced part of the CDR3 DNA is TGTGCCATCGGTGGCGGAACATACAATGAG.

With respect to this clone: The CDR3 is cut off 3 residues early in the read; its end comes from the germline J gene. The J gene is TRBJ1-1, the V gene TRBV2, with TRBD1 as a possible D gene (5 bases). Trimming left V 0 bases short and J 0 bases short, with 8 bases between. CDR1 is SNHLY and CDR2 is FYNNEI in the germline V gene. This CDR3 has 15 residues. The CDR3 spells CASSEAAGMNTEAFF. CDR3 DNA (partial): TGTGCCAGCAGTGAAGCCGCAGGGATGAACACTGAA.